This is a list of T cell receptor beta chains from one sample in a study of T cells in Graves' hyperthyroidism and ophthalmopathy. Each CDR3 protein is one row after TCRdb ran MiXCR on the multiplex PCR reads. The top ten clones hold around four fifths of a sample with 370,000 or so distinct CDR3 sequences, 20% to 25% of them seen once. Sequencing was done on a sample of blood. All receptors derive from a man aged 50-59 years with Graves' hyperthyroidism. Each CDR3 is given with its conserved first and last residue.

v_gene	CDR3aa
TRBV10-3	CAISESPRETNIQYF
TRBV24-1	CATRTSQGPEAFF
TRBV29-1	CSVEDRINTGELFF
TRBV6-2/TRBV6-3	CASSYGGANYEQYF
TRBV7-3	CASSLSRELGGELFF
TRBV11-2	CASALRRESTDTQYF
TRBV5-1	CASSIYTSGRLNNEQFF
TRBV3-1	CASSTHFRGAGTEAFF
TRBV6-1	CASSGYRGSGYEQYF
TRBV3-1	CASSQELAGGLGDTQYF
TRBV7-3	CASSLMGGLSSYNEQFF
TRBV20-1	CSARLQGADTQYF
TRBV7-2	CASVEQSLSNQPQHF
TRBV6-1	CASSPYLAGHRLYEQYF
TRBV6-1	CASRRGTGVDNQPQHF
TRBV20-1	CSARDRPGQINYGYTF
TRBV19	CASRSDYAQYF
TRBV7-8	CAGSHLRRGTDTQYF
TRBV6-2/TRBV6-3	CASSPISYQDEQYF
TRBV6-5	CASSYSLGATEAFF
TRBV19	CAIAKGRGYNEQFF
TRBV27	CASSWGLAGNTETQYF
TRBV7-2	CASLGGSESSYEQYF
TRBV5-1	CASSLAADYTDTQYF
TRBV24-1	CATSDPGPSETQYF
TRBV11-2	CASRSPGQGSEQYF
TRBV6-2/TRBV6-3	CASSYSVTDGHTEAFF
TRBV6-1	CASSDTGDTGQPQHF